The T cell receptor beta chain under discussion was sequenced for a study of T cell repertoires in cytomegalovirus infection. On this clonotype: Its antigen is still unknown.

TCRdb used MiXCR to reprocess the reads, holding one entry per CDR3 protein. The table shows hundreds of thousands of distinct CDR3 sequences, with around 32% occurring only once. CDR3 length equals 18 residues. V was pared by 0 bases and J by 3 bases, with 20 bases between. CDR1 and CDR2 from the germline V gene are MNHEY and SVGEGT. Sequencing was performed on cultured CD8+ T cells from PBMCs, taken from culture after CMV antigen stimulation. The V and J genes are TRBV6-2 or TRBV6-3 and TRBJ2-5; D is possibly TRBD2 (5 bases). This sequence originates from a human donor in good health (CMV status not recorded). Some clones in this sample may be carry-over from other donors' samples. The chain's CDR3 is CASSYSISDGILKETQYF. CDR3 DNA sequence: TGTGCCAGCAGTTACTCGATTTCGGACGGGATCCTAAAAGAGACCCAGTACTTC.